These 28 T cell receptor beta chains came from one sample sequenced in a study of response to subunit inactivated influenza vaccine. TCRdb re-derived calls from the RT-PCR reads in MiXCR, one entry per CDR3 protein. The sample contains approximately 700,000 distinct CDR3 sequences, approximately 14% of which appear only once. The sample here was PBMCs from blood, taken about 11 days after vaccination. These receptors were obtained from a man aged 50-60 years who received an inactivated influenza vaccine.

This chain joins TRBV9 and TRBJ1-4, with D tentatively TRBD1 (5 bases). V was pared by 0 bases and J by 1 base, with 10 bases between. The CDR3 runs to 16 residues. CDR1 is SGDLS, CDR2 YYNGEE, per germline. As DNA, the CDR3 is TGTGCCAGCAGCGTAGCCCAGGGCGGAACTAATGAAAAACTGTTTTTT. It codes for CASSVAQGGTNEKLFF.

This clonotype was counted only a few times. The genes are TRBV29-1 and TRBJ2-2, with 7 bases that match TRBD2. CDR3 length equals 14 residues. After removal of 7 bases from V and 4 bases from J, the junction contained 9 bases not matched to a gene. The germline V gene encodes CDR1 SQVTM and CDR2 ANQGSEA. CDR3 loop: CSAKTSLGTGELFF. Here the CDR3 DNA reads TGCAGCGCTAAGACTAGCCTGGGCACCGGGGAGCTGTTTTTT.

The chain has TRBV20-1 and TRBJ1-6, with 7 bases lining up with TRBD1. The CDR3 has 14 amino acids. Germline V lookup: CDR1 DFQATT, CDR2 SNEGSKA (reference sequence). V shed 0 bases and J 10 bases; nucleotides not matched to a gene: 6. The DNA of the CDR3 is TGCAGTGCTAGAGATGACGACAGGGTATCACCCCTCCACTTT. It yields the protein CSARDDDRVSPLHF.

This chain joins TRBV10-3 and TRBJ2-5; 9 bases line up with TRBD2. Germline V lookup: CDR1 ENHRY, CDR2 SYGVKD. The CDR3 has 14 amino acids. The ends lost 10 bases at V and 3 bases at J; junction bases unmatched: 9. The CDR3 DNA sequence: TGTGCCACCGGGGGTAGCGGGAGAGAAGAGACCCAGTACTTC. This codes for CATGGSGREETQYF.

This clonotype was recorded many times. The CDR3 protein is CSAPYQETQYF. The CDR3 coding sequence is TGCAGTGCTCCGTACCAAGAGACCCAGTACTTC. The chain employs TRBV20-1 and TRBJ2-5; D gene uncertain. The germline CDR1 and CDR2 sequences are DFQATT and SNEGSKA (reference sequence). V was cut by 5 bases and J by 0 bases, with 4 bases left in between. The length of the CDR3 is 11 residues.

A word on this clonotype: The junction and the germline gene differ at one end; a read error may be behind it. Here the CDR3 DNA reads TGTGCCACCAGTCTTTCCGGACAGCGCGAAAAACTGTTTTTT. As protein: CATSLSGQREKLFF. V usage is TRBV28 and J usage is TRBJ1-4, with a weak D call TRBD1 (6 bases). The V gene's germline CDR1 is MDHEN and CDR2 SYDVKM. CDR3 size: 14 residues. Full variable domain (rest looked up from reference TRBV28 and TRBJ1-4): DVKVTQSSRYLVKRTGEKVFLECVQDMDHENMFWYRQDPGLGLRLIYFSYDVKMKEKGDIPEGYSVSREKKERFSLILESASTNQTSMYLCATSLSGQREKLFFGSGTQLSVL.

This clonotype was seen ten or more times. The chain couples TRBV28 to TRBJ2-3, with D unclear. CDR1 and CDR2 from the germline V gene are MDHEN and SYDVKM. V was cut by 5 bases and J by 0 bases, with 6 bases left in between. The CDR3 totals 13 residues. The CDR3 reads CASSTLSTDTQYF. The CDR3 region has the DNA TGTGCCAGCAGTACTCTTAGCACAGATACGCAGTATTTT.

This clonotype was counted many times. The V call is TRBV20-1, the J call TRBJ2-2, with 7 bases fitting TRBD2. There are 14 residues in the CDR3. Germline assignment: CDR1 DFQATT and CDR2 SNEGSKA (reference sequence). V dropped 6 bases and J dropped 6; count of bases not matched to a gene: 10. CDR3 in DNA: TGCAGTGCCCGGCCGGGAGGATCGGCCGGGGAGCTGTTTTTT. Protein sequence: CSARPGGSAGELFF.

Only a few counts were recorded for this clonotype. This chain joins TRBV14 and TRBJ2-4, with D perhaps given as TRBD1 or TRBD2 (5 bases each). CDR1 is SGHDN, CDR2 FVKESK, per germline. With 0 bases removed from V and 12 bases from J, the gap between germline ends came to 12 bases. The CDR3 consists of 13 residues. The CDR3 DNA is TGTGCCAGCAGCCAAGAGTTCTTCGGGGCTCAGTACTTC. This gives the protein CASSQEFFGAQYF.

This clonotype was observed a handful of times. The genes are TRBV6-1 and TRBJ2-1, with D perhaps TRBD1 or TRBD2 (6 bases each). V lost 6 bases, J lost 8 bases, and 23 bases lay in between. The CDR3 runs to 16 residues. CDR1 is MNHNS, CDR2 SASEGT, per germline. CDR3 in DNA: TGTGCCAGCAGAGCACAGGGTCCGTACGGGAGCGATGAGCAGTTCTTC. This gives the protein CASRAQGPYGSDEQFF.

This CDR3 reads CASSGRQGVMNTEAFF. In DNA, the CDR3 is TGCGCCAGCAGCGGGCGACAGGGAGTAATGAACACTGAAGCTTTCTTT. The chain couples TRBV5-1 to TRBJ1-1; 7 bases match TRBD1. CDR1 is SGHRS, CDR2 YFSETQ, per germline. V trimming: 4 bases; J trimming: 0 bases; junction bases outside the gene matches: 9. The CDR3 sequence is 16 residues long.

This clonotype came up a few times. The chain's CDR3 is CASSQLLGGQFLPDTQYF. In DNA, the CDR3 is TGCGCCAGCAGCCAACTCCTCGGCGGACAGTTCTTACCAGATACGCAGTATTTT. This sequence joins TRBV4-1 and TRBJ2-3, with D tentatively TRBD1 (6 bases). Germline CDR1 is MGHRA and CDR2 is YSYEKL. CDR3 length: 18 residues. V was shortened by 2 bases and J by 4 bases, with 22 bases between the two germline ends.

This clonotype showed up just a few times. The gene calls are TRBV5-1 and TRBJ1-1, with D tentatively TRBD1 (6 bases). V lost 0 bases and J lost 11, with 11 bases in between. Per the germline V gene, CDR1 is SGHRS and CDR2 is YFSETQ. The CDR3 is 12 amino acids. Here the CDR3 reads CASSLEGGDAFF. In DNA form, the CDR3 reads TGCGCCAGCAGCTTGGAGGGGGGGGACGCTTTCTTT. The whole variable domain, remainder taken from reference TRBV5-1 and TRBJ1-1, is KAGVTQTPRYLIKTRGQQVTLSCSPISGHRSVSWYQQTPGQGLQFLFEYFSETQRNKGNFPGRFSGRQFSNSRSEMNVSTLELGDSALYLCASSLEGGDAFFGQGTRLTVV.

V and J are TRBV5-5 and TRBJ2-3, with 7 bases lining up with TRBD1. Germline CDR1 reads SGHKS; CDR2 reads YYEKEE (reference sequence). Trimming cost V 1 base and J 0 bases; bases outside gene matches: 11. This CDR3 comprises 18 residues. The DNA of the CDR3 is TGTGCCAGCAGCTTGTATTTGGCAGGGGGTTCTAGCACAGATACGCAGTATTTT. It is translated as CASSLYLAGGSSTDTQYF.

The CDR3 protein is CATSEPGTSVSTDTQYF. The CDR3 nucleotides are TGTGCCACCAGTGAGCCCGGGACTAGCGTTAGCACAGATACGCAGTATTTT. The rearrangement links TRBV24-1 to TRBJ2-3, with 10 bases lining up with TRBD2. V was pared by 4 bases and J by 0 bases, with 6 bases of the junction left unmatched. The CDR3 loop spans 17 amino acids. The germline CDR1 and CDR2 sequences are KGHDR and SFDVKD.

This clonotype showed up many times. This sequence joins TRBV29-1 and TRBJ2-3; weak D call: TRBD1 (6 bases). The CDR3 covers 13 residues. Trimming cost V 7 bases and J 0 bases, with 11 bases left between them. Germline CDR1 SQVTM, CDR2 ANQGSEA. The CDR3 nucleotides are TGCAGCGACAGGGATCGGAGCACAGATACGCAGTATTTT. Translation gives CSDRDRSTDTQYF.

J is TRBJ2-6 and V is TRBV7-6; D possibly corresponds to TRBD2 (6 bases). V lost 2 bases and J 3 bases, leaving 14 bases between the germline ends. The CDR3 runs to 17 residues. Germline V gene lookup returns CDR1 SGHVS and CDR2 FNYEAQ. Here the CDR3 DNA reads TGTGCCAGCAGCTTACGCGGGGCGCAGGGTGGGGCCAACGTCCTGACTTTC. Protein product: CASSLRGAQGGANVLTF.

This clonotype has a count of ten or more. The chain has TRBV12-3 or TRBV12-4 and TRBJ2-1; D call uncertain. CDR3 size: 14 residues. Trimming removed 1 base at V and 5 bases at J, with 9 bases between. This CDR3 reads CASSLEGFHNEQFF. CDR3 sequence (DNA): TGTGCCAGCAGTTTAGAAGGGTTCCACAATGAGCAGTTCTTC.

The chain couples TRBV20-1 to TRBJ1-1; possibly TRBD1 for D (5 bases). Germline CDR1 and CDR2: DFQATT and SNEGSKA (reference sequence). Trimming removed 3 bases at V and 0 bases at J, with 11 bases between. The CDR3 consists of 14 residues. The CDR3 DNA reads as TGCAGTGCTAGGGACCGGGACCTGAACACTGAAGCTTTCTTT. Translation: CSARDRDLNTEAFF.

The chain has TRBV29-1 and TRBJ1-1, with 9 bases lining up with TRBD1. Trimming removed 6 bases from V and 5 bases from J; junction bases left unmatched: 4. The germline gives CDR1 SQVTM, CDR2 ANQGSEA. The CDR3 spans 12 residues. In nucleotides, the CDR3 is TGCAGCGTCAGACAGGGGGGGACTGAAGCTTTCTTT. Translating it yields CSVRQGGTEAFF. The variable domain in full, completed from reference TRBV29-1 and TRBJ1-1, reads SAVISQKPSRDICQRGTSLTIQCQVDSQVTMMFWYRQQPGQSLTLIATANQGSEATYESGFVIDKFPISRPNLTFSTLTVSNMSPEDSSIYLCSVRQGGTEAFFGQGTRLTVV.

The V gene is TRBV6-5, the J gene TRBJ1-1; D remains ambiguous. Germline loops: CDR1 MNHEY, CDR2 SVGAGI. Trimming shortened V by 6 bases and J by 5 bases, and 10 bases separated the two germline ends. The CDR3 length is 12 residues. The CDR3 protein is CASRGSRTEAFF. The CDR3 region has the DNA TGTGCCAGCAGAGGTTCGAGGACTGAAGCTTTCTTT.

This clonotype was counted between two and nine times. J is TRBJ2-3 and V is TRBV5-4; 10 positions match TRBD2. This CDR3 has 19 amino acids. Trimming removed 1 base from V and 2 bases from J; junction bases left unmatched: 13. Germline loops: CDR1 SGHNT, CDR2 YYREEE (reference sequence). The CDR3 spells CASSLREIERGGITDTQYF. The CDR3 DNA reads TGTGCCAGCAGCTTGCGCGAAATTGAGCGGGGGGGAATCACAGATACGCAGTATTTT.

The chain has TRBV5-1 and TRBJ2-2; the D is unclear. This CDR3 has 13 residues. CDR1 and CDR2 from the germline V gene are SGHRS and YFSETQ. The germline V and J ends were trimmed by 2 bases and 6 bases, with 8 bases remaining between them. The CDR3 region is CASSFSMAGELFF. Written as DNA, the CDR3 is TGCGCCAGCAGCTTTTCGATGGCCGGGGAGCTGTTTTTT.

This clonotype was observed a handful of times. The chain joins TRBV12-2 to TRBJ2-7; the D call in the table, TRBD2, was not verified against the DNA. TRBV12-2 is a pseudogene. The CDR3 totals 17 residues. CDR3 DNA sequence: TGTGCAAGTCGCTTAGGGAGCGGGCTAGTGGACCCCTACGAGCAGTACTTC. This gives the protein CASRLGSGLVDPYEQYF.

This clonotype was counted between two and nine times. The gene calls are TRBV9 and TRBJ2-1; D ambiguous. V lost 0 bases, J lost 4 bases, and 14 bases lay in between. The germline CDR1 and CDR2 sequences are SGDLS and YYNGEE. CDR3 size: 16 residues. CDR3 sequence (DNA): TGTGCCAGCAGCGTAGCTACGTGGGGTACTTACAATGAGCAGTTCTTC. This codes for CASSVATWGTYNEQFF.

V gene TRBV6-2 or TRBV6-3 combines with J gene TRBJ2-1; D call uncertain. CDR1 MNHEY and CDR2 SVGEGT come from the germline V gene. The CDR3 extends over 11 amino acids. V was clipped by 4 bases and J by 12 bases, with 10 bases between them. DNA of the CDR3: TGTGCCAGCAGTTTGGGCCTCGGGCAGTTCTTC. This codes for CASSLGLGQFF.

The chain employs TRBV23-1 and TRBJ1-5; D may be TRBD1 (5 bases). TRBV23-1 is known as an ORF, though its function is uncertain. The CDR3 is 17 residues long. Trimming took 4 bases from V and 0 from J, leaving 16 bases between them. The CDR3: CASSPQGRGYSNQPQHF. CDR3 DNA sequence: TGCGCCAGCAGTCCCCAGGGACGGGGTTATAGCAATCAGCCCCAGCATTTT.

CDR3 sequence (DNA): TGCGCCAGCAGCTCGGGACAGGGGGTGGCTAATGAAAAACTGTTTTTT. Residues: CASSSGQGVANEKLFF. V is TRBV5-1 and J is TRBJ1-4; 11 nucleotides line up with TRBD1. The V gene end was trimmed by 3 bases and the J gene end by 3 bases; junction bases not matched to a gene: 4. Germline V CDR1 and CDR2: SGHRS, YFSETQ. CDR3 size: 16 residues.